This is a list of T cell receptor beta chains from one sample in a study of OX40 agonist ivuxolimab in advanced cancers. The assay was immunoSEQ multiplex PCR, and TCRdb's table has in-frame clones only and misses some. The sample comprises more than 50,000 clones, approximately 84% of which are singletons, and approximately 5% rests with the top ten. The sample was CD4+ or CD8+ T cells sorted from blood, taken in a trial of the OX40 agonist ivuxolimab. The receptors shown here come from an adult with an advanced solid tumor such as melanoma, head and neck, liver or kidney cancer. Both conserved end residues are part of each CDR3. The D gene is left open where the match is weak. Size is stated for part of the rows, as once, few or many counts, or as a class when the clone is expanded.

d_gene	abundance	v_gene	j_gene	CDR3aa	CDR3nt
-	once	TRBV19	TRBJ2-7	CASSINAGYEQYF	TGTGCCAGTAGTATTAATGCGGGCTACGAGCAGTACTTC
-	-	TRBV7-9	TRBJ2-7	CASSRLDSYEQYF	TGTGCCAGCAGCCGACTAGACTCTTACGAGCAGTACTTC
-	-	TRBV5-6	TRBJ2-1	CASSPSYNEQFF	TGTGCCAGCAGCCCCTCCTACAATGAGCAGTTCTTC
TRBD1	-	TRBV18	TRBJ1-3	CASSPQTGGFGNTIYF	TGTGCCAGCTCACCACAGACAGGGGGCTTCGGAAACACCATATATTTT
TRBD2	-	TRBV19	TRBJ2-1	CASSIPRLAESLYNEQFF	TGTGCCAGTAGTATACCACGACTAGCGGAATCACTCTACAATGAGCAGTTCTTC
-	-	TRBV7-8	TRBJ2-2	CASSFWMIEDTGELFF	TGTGCCAGCAGCTTTTGGATGATCGAGGACACCGGGGAGCTGTTTTTT
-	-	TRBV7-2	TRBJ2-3	CASSLGLPTDTQYF	TGTGCCAGCAGCTTGGGTCTCCCAACAGATACGCAGTATTTT
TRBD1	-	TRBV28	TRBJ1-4	CASRYAGTANEKLFF	TGTGCCAGCAGATACGCCGGGACAGCTAATGAAAAACTGTTTTTT
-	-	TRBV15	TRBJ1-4	CATTPGPNEKLFF	TGTGCCACCACCCCGGGGCCGAATGAAAAACTGTTTTTT
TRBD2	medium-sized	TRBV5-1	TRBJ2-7	CASSDYSGGSYEQYF	TGCGCCAGCAGCGATTATAGCGGGGGCTCCTACGAGCAGTACTTC
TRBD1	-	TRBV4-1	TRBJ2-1	CASSPGGQGGLNNEQFF	TGCGCCAGCAGCCCTGGCGGACAGGGTGGATTAAACAATGAGCAGTTCTTC
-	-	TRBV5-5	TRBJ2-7	CASSPAPKYEQYF	TGTGCCAGCAGTCCGGCTCCTAAGTACGAGCAGTACTTC
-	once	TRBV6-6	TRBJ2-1	CASSYSPGDEQFF	TGTGCCAGCAGTTACTCCCCTGGCGATGAGCAGTTCTTC
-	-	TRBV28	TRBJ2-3	CASSSSLGEDTQYF	TGTGCCAGCAGTTCAAGCCTAGGAGAAGATACGCAGTATTTT
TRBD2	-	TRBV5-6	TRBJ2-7	CASSDGLAGDEQYF	TGTGCCAGCAGCGACGGGCTAGCGGGTGACGAGCAGTACTTC
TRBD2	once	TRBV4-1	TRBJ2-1	CASSQPTVSSGKHEQFF	TGCGCCAGCAGCCAGCCGACTGTGTCTAGCGGCAAACACGAGCAGTTCTTC
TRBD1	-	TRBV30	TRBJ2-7	CAWSSQDRGPLEQYF	TGTGCCTGGAGTAGTCAGGACAGGGGCCCCTTGGAGCAGTACTTC
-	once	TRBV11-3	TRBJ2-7	CASGGRSYEQYF	TGTGCCTCCGGGGGCAGATCCTACGAGCAGTACTTC
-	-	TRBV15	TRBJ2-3	CATSREQTTDTQYF	TGTGCCACCAGCAGAGAGCAGACGACAGATACGCAGTATTTT
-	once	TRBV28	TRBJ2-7	CASRASGSYEQYF	TGTGCCAGCAGAGCGTCTGGCTCCTACGAGCAGTACTTC
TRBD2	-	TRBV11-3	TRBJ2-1	CASSLTSGVNEQFF	TGTGCCAGCAGCCTGACTAGCGGGGTCAATGAGCAGTTCTTC
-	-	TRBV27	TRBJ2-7	CASSGTGAGAYEQYF	TGTGCCAGCAGTGGTACCGGTGCGGGCGCCTACGAGCAGTACTTC
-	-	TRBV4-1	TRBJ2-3	CASSQARDKQTTDTQYF	TGCGCCAGCAGCCAGGCCCGGGACAAGCAAACCACAGATACGCAGTATTTT
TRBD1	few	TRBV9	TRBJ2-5	CASTTFGTAQETQYF	TGTGCCAGCACCACTTTCGGGACAGCCCAAGAGACCCAGTACTTC
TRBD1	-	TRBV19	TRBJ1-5	CASSVQGIRNQPQHF	TGTGCCAGTAGTGTACAGGGGATACGCAATCAGCCCCAGCATTTT
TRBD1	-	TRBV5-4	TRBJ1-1	CASRSGTENTEAFF	TGTGCCAGCAGATCCGGGACAGAGAACACTGAAGCTTTCTTT
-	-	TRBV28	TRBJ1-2	CASSLGHQRGYTF	TGTGCCAGCAGTTTAGGGCACCAGAGGGGCTACACCTTC
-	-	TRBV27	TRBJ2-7	CASSLSRSYEQYF	TGTGCCAGCAGTTTATCCAGATCCTACGAGCAGTACTTC
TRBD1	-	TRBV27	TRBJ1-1	CASSPGQVGTEAFF	TGTGCCAGCAGCCCGGGACAGGTAGGGACTGAAGCTTTCTTT
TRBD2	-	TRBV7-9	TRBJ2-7	CASSLAGPSYEQYF	TGTGCCAGCAGTCTAGCGGGCCCCTCCTACGAGCAGTACTTC
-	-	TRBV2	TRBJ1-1	CASISTEAFF	TGTGCCAGCATATCCACTGAAGCTTTCTTT
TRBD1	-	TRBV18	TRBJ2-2	CASSPYRDSSPGAGELFF	TGTGCCAGCTCACCGTACCGGGACAGCTCTCCGGGCGCCGGGGAGCTGTTTTTT
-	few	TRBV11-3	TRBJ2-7	CASSWSGGNEQYF	TGTGCCAGCAGCTGGAGTGGGGGGAACGAGCAGTACTTC
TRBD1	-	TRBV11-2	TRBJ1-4	CASSSPPDRVTNEKLFF	TGTGCCAGCAGCTCACCCCCTGACAGGGTTACTAATGAAAAACTGTTTTTT
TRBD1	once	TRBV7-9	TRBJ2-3	CASSLDRGADTQYF	TGTGCCAGCAGCCTGGACAGGGGGGCAGATACGCAGTATTTT
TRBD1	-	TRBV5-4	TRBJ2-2	CASSKGTGEPGELFF	TGTGCCAGCAGCAAAGGGACAGGCGAACCCGGGGAGCTGTTTTTT
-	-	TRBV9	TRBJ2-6	CASSVRDPHGAGANVLTF	TGTGCCAGCAGCGTCCGGGACCCCCATGGGGCTGGGGCCAACGTCCTGACTTTC
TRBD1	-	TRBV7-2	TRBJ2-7	CASSSYAGLETGETYF	TGTGCCAGCAGCTCTTACGCCGGCCTAGAGACAGGGGAGACGTACTTC
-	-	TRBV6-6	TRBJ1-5	CASSYSGSNQPQHF	TGTGCCAGCAGTTACTCGGGGAGTAATCAGCCCCAGCATTTT
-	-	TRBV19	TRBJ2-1	CASRGGHNEQFF	TGTGCCAGTAGGGGGGGTCACAATGAGCAGTTCTTC
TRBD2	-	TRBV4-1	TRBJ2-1	CASSRGASGRYSHNEQFF	TGCGCCAGCAGCAGGGGGGCTAGCGGGAGGTACTCTCACAATGAGCAGTTCTTC
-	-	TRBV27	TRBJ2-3	CASSLSDGSTDTQYF	TGTGCCAGCAGTTTATCGGATGGAAGCACAGATACGCAGTATTTT
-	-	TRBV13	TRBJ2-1	CASSLDSPPGNEQFF	TGTGCCAGCAGCCTGGACAGCCCCCCGGGCAATGAGCAGTTCTTC
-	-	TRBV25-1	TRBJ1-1	CASSLSRGNTEAFF	TGTGCCAGCAGTCTGTCGAGGGGGAACACTGAAGCTTTCTTT
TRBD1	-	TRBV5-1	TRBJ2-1	CASSGDSVGNEQFF	TGCGCCAGCAGCGGGGACAGCGTAGGCAATGAGCAGTTCTTC
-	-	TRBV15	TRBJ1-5	CATSRDIDNQPQHF	TGTGCCACCAGCAGGGACATCGACAATCAGCCCCAGCATTTT
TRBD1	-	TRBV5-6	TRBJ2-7	CASSRGQVNEQYF	TGTGCCAGCAGCCGGGGACAGGTCAACGAGCAGTACTTC
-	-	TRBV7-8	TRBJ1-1	CASSLNTEAFF	TGTGCCAGCAGCCTTAACACTGAAGCTTTCTTT
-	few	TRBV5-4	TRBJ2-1	CASSLWARSSYNEQFF	TGTGCCAGCAGCTTGTGGGCGCGTAGCTCCTACAATGAGCAGTTCTTC
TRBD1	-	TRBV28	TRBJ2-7	CASSDRDRGVYEQYF	TGTGCCAGCAGTGACCGGGACAGGGGGGTCTACGAGCAGTACTTC
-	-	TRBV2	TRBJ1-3	CASSDSYSGNTIYF	TGTGCCAGCAGTGACTCCTACTCTGGAAACACCATATATTTT
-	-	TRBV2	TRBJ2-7	CASRVQGKQYF	TGTGCCAGCAGGGTCCAGGGCAAGCAGTACTTC
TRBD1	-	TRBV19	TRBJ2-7	CATEGAGVVSYEQYF	TGTGCCACCGAGGGGGCAGGGGTGGTTTCCTACGAGCAGTACTTC
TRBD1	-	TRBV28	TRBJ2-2	CASSPGTENTGELFF	TGTGCCAGCAGTCCCGGGACAGAAAACACCGGGGAGCTGTTTTTT
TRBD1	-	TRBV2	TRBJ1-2	CASRPGQGAYGYTF	TGTGCCAGCAGGCCGGGACAGGGGGCCTATGGCTACACCTTC